This T cell receptor beta chain was identified during a study of control samples from healthy donors and cancer patients. V was clipped by 4 bases and J by 0 bases; unmatched bases: 3. CDR1 and CDR2 (germline): SNHLY, FYNNEI. This CDR3 is built from 16 residues. The assay was immunoSEQ multiplex PCR, and TCRdb's table has in-frame clones only and misses some. The table includes 180,000 or so clones, roughly 93% detected once. This rearrangement joins TRBV2 to TRBJ1-5, with 10 bases aligning to TRBD1. Material: blood. The sequence came from an older woman in good health. The CDR3 region has the DNA TGTGCCAGCAGTGGGACAGGGGGAAATAGCAATCAGCCCCAGCATTTT. It specifies CASSGTGGNSNQPQHF. Variable domain in full (rest from reference TRBV2 and TRBJ1-5): EPEVTQTPSHQVTQMGQEVILRCVPISNHLYFYWYRQILGQKVEFLVSFYNNEISEKSEIFDDQFSVERPDGSNFTLKIRSTKLEDSAMYFCASSGTGGNSNQPQHFGDGTRLSIL.